This T cell receptor (beta chain) was observed in a study of blood T cell repertoires in COVID-19. About the study: Samples came from the United States, Italy and Spain, spanning acute and convalescent COVID-19. PBMCs, B-cell-depleted T cells, or T cells provided the cDNA or gDNA that made up the material.

As handled by the study authors: It was from reference gene primer amplification that nucleated cell counts were estimated. Using immunoSEQ multiplex PCR, the repertoire was profiled, and TCRdb retains in-frame clones only, with some absent. V, J and clone size reflect that table, while D and trimming were determined from the DNA. This sample has about 160,000 clones, with around 81% found just once. For this clone: In the same sample, other DNA sequences code for this CDR3.

Germline lookup yields CDR1 MDHEN and CDR2 SYDVKM. The CDR3 contains 12 residues. The V and J ends lost 3 bases and 4 bases respectively, with 6 bases between them. The sample was peripheral blood. The clonotype comes from a man aged 70-80 years who had recovered from COVID-19. The chain uses TRBV28 and TRBJ1-2; unclear D gene. The CDR3 loop reads CASSLRGYGYTF. The CDR3 DNA is TGTGCCAGCAGTTTGCGCGGCTATGGCTACACCTTC.